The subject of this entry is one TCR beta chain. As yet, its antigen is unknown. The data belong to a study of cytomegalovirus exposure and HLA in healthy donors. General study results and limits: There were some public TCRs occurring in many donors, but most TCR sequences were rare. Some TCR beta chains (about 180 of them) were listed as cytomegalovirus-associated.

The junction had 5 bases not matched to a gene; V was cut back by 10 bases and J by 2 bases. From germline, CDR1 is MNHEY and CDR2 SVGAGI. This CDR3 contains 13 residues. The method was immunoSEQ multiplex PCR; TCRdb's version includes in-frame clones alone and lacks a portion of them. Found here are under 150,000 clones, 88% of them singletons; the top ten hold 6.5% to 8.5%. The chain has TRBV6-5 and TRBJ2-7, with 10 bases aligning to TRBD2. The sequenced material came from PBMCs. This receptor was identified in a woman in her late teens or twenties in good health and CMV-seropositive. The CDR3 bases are TGTGCCACCGCAGCGGGAGGGACCTACGAGCAGTACTTC. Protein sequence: CATAAGGTYEQYF.